This T cell receptor beta chain was sequenced during a study of control samples from healthy donors and cancer patients. Assay used: immunoSEQ multiplex PCR; TCRdb lists only in-frame clones, some missing. The sample has 100,000 to 150,000 clones, approximately 90% seen once; the top ten hold around 2.3%. The sequence was obtained from a man aged 40-50 years in good health. Sequencing was carried out using blood.

CDR3 amino acids: CASSSPGNYGYTF. DNA of the CDR3: TGTGCCAGCAGTTCTCCAGGGAACTATGGCTACACCTTC. V gene TRBV6-5 combines with J gene TRBJ1-2, with D tentatively TRBD1 (5 bases). Germline V gene data show CDR1 as MNHEY and CDR2 as SVGAGI. V lost 4 bases, J lost 2 bases, and 8 bases lay in between. The CDR3 contains 13 residues.